Listed below are T cell receptor beta chains from one sample, sequenced in a study of blood T cell repertoires in COVID-19. Data came from immunoSEQ multiplex PCR; TCRdb stores just in-frame clones and leaves some out. This table has 25,000 to 35,000 clones, 82% appearing once. Source material: peripheral blood. All receptors derive from a man of 80 years or more with active or convalescent COVID-19. Each CDR3 is given with its conserved first and last residue. The D gene is left open where the match is weak. The size entry is marked missing in some rows and otherwise reads once, few, many or a size class.

abundance: once; j_gene: TRBJ2-7; v_gene: TRBV18; d_gene: TRBD1; CDR3aa: CASSPGTGGYEQYF; CDR3nt: TGTGCCAGCTCACCCGGGACAGGGGGCTACGAGCAGTACTTC
abundance: .; j_gene: TRBJ1-4; v_gene: TRBV6-5; d_gene: .; CDR3aa: CASSSGEGINEKLFF; CDR3nt: TGTGCCAGCAGTTCAGGGGAGGGAATTAATGAAAAACTGTTTTTT
abundance: .; j_gene: TRBJ2-5; v_gene: TRBV5-1; d_gene: .; CDR3aa: CASSQDNQETQYF; CDR3nt: TGCGCCAGCAGTCAGGACAACCAAGAGACCCAGTACTTC
abundance: .; j_gene: TRBJ2-7; v_gene: TRBV2; d_gene: TRBD2; CDR3aa: CASSEFLVSGGSEQYF; CDR3nt: TGTGCCAGCAGTGAATTCTTGGTGAGCGGGGGGTCCGAGCAGTACTTC
abundance: few; j_gene: TRBJ2-1; v_gene: TRBV12-2; d_gene: .; CDR3aa: CASRLQGHEQFF; CDR3nt: TGTGCAAGTCGACTCCAGGGTCATGAGCAGTTCTTC
abundance: .; j_gene: TRBJ1-2; v_gene: TRBV18; d_gene: .; CDR3aa: CASSPGGENGYTF; CDR3nt: TGTGCCAGCTCACCAGGGGGGGAGAATGGCTACACCTTC
abundance: few; j_gene: TRBJ2-2; v_gene: TRBV11-2; d_gene: .; CDR3aa: CASSPAQGNTGELFF; CDR3nt: TGTGCCAGCAGCCCGGCACAGGGGAACACCGGGGAGCTGTTTTTT
abundance: .; j_gene: TRBJ2-3; v_gene: TRBV19; d_gene: TRBD2; CDR3aa: CASSFKGLRTDTQYF; CDR3nt: TGTGCCAGTAGTTTCAAGGGACTACGCACAGATACGCAGTATTTT
abundance: .; j_gene: TRBJ2-1; v_gene: TRBV6-2/TRBV6-3; d_gene: TRBD2; CDR3aa: CASSYPTSGGAYEQFF; CDR3nt: TGTGCCAGCAGTTACCCAACTAGCGGGGGGGCCTATGAGCAGTTCTTC
abundance: .; j_gene: TRBJ2-2; v_gene: TRBV15; d_gene: .; CDR3aa: CATSRDVRAGELFF; CDR3nt: TGTGCCACCAGCAGAGATGTGCGTGCCGGGGAGCTGTTTTTT
abundance: .; j_gene: TRBJ2-3; v_gene: TRBV5-1; d_gene: TRBD1; CDR3aa: CASSAGQGRTDTQYF; CDR3nt: TGCGCCAGCAGCGCGGGACAGGGACGCACAGATACGCAGTATTTT
abundance: .; j_gene: TRBJ1-3; v_gene: TRBV14; d_gene: .; CDR3aa: CASSPWTGSGNTIYF; CDR3nt: TGTGCCAGCAGCCCCTGGACTGGCTCTGGAAACACCATATATTTT
abundance: .; j_gene: TRBJ2-6; v_gene: TRBV2; d_gene: .; CDR3aa: CASSIPGSGANVLTF; CDR3nt: TGTGCCAGCAGTATCCCGGGGTCCGGGGCCAACGTCCTGACTTTC
abundance: .; j_gene: TRBJ2-7; v_gene: TRBV7-9; d_gene: .; CDR3aa: CASSLLGSYEQYF; CDR3nt: TGTGCCAGCAGCTTATTGGGGAGCTACGAGCAGTACTTC
abundance: medium-sized; j_gene: TRBJ2-7; v_gene: TRBV18; d_gene: .; CDR3aa: CASSLDRSSYEQYF; CDR3nt: TGTGCCAGCTCGCTCGACAGGAGCTCCTACGAGCAGTACTTC
abundance: few; j_gene: TRBJ2-5; v_gene: TRBV3-1/TRBV3-2; d_gene: .; CDR3aa: CASSQEFRETQYF; CDR3nt: TGTGCCAGCAGCCAAGAGTTCCGTGAGACCCAGTACTTC
abundance: .; j_gene: TRBJ2-7; v_gene: TRBV2; d_gene: .; CDR3aa: CASSEGWVRIQHQTYEQYF; CDR3nt: TGTGCCAGCAGTGAAGGGTGGGTCAGGATACAACACCAGACCTACGAGCAGTACTTC
abundance: .; j_gene: TRBJ2-5; v_gene: TRBV5-1; d_gene: TRBD2; CDR3aa: CASSSGTSGSLSETQYF; CDR3nt: TGCGCCAGCAGCTCAGGGACTAGCGGGAGTTTATCGGAGACCCAGTACTTC
abundance: .; j_gene: TRBJ1-2; v_gene: TRBV2; d_gene: .; CDR3aa: CASSQRLANYGYTF; CDR3nt: TGTGCCAGCAGTCAGAGACTAGCTAACTATGGCTACACCTTC
abundance: few; j_gene: TRBJ1-6; v_gene: TRBV5-1; d_gene: .; CDR3aa: CASSLMTESSSPLHF; CDR3nt: TGCGCCAGCAGCTTGATGACAGAAAGCAGTTCACCCCTCCACTTT
abundance: .; j_gene: TRBJ2-1; v_gene: TRBV25-1; d_gene: TRBD2; CDR3aa: CASSTQRLAQFF; CDR3nt: TGTGCCAGCAGTACCCAACGACTAGCTCAGTTCTTC
abundance: .; j_gene: TRBJ2-7; v_gene: TRBV5-1; d_gene: .; CDR3aa: CASSLGGGTGYDREQYF; CDR3nt: TGCGCCAGCAGCTTGGGCGGGGGGACAGGGTATGATCGCGAGCAGTACTTC
abundance: .; j_gene: TRBJ1-6; v_gene: TRBV6-1; d_gene: .; CDR3aa: CASSGGGRGGSSYNSPLHF; CDR3nt: TGTGCCAGCAGTGGAGGGGGACGGGGCGGGAGCTCCTATAATTCACCCCTCCACTTT
abundance: .; j_gene: TRBJ2-6; v_gene: TRBV5-1; d_gene: .; CDR3aa: CASSLVRGASGANVLTF; CDR3nt: TGCGCCAGCAGCTTGGTCAGGGGCGCCTCTGGGGCCAACGTCCTGACTTTC
abundance: .; j_gene: TRBJ2-3; v_gene: TRBV29-1; d_gene: TRBD2; CDR3aa: CSVARSFLAGDSGGTDTQYF; CDR3nt: TGCAGCGTTGCCAGATCTTTCCTAGCGGGAGATTCGGGGGGCACAGATACGCAGTATTTT
abundance: once; j_gene: TRBJ2-3; v_gene: TRBV7-9; d_gene: .; CDR3aa: CAGDRDSTDTQYF; CDR3nt: TGTGCCGGCGACCGAGACTCAACAGATACGCAGTATTTT
abundance: .; j_gene: TRBJ1-1; v_gene: TRBV12-3/TRBV12-4; d_gene: .; CDR3aa: CASSFRGEAFF; CDR3nt: TGTGCCAGCAGTTTCCGGGGGGAAGCTTTCTTT
abundance: once; j_gene: TRBJ1-2; v_gene: TRBV27; d_gene: TRBD1; CDR3aa: CASSLLGGAGGGYTF; CDR3nt: TGTGCCAGCAGCCTGTTAGGGGGCGCGGGGGGTGGCTACACCTTC
abundance: once; j_gene: TRBJ1-5; v_gene: TRBV24-1; d_gene: .; CDR3aa: CATSARGRVQPQHF; CDR3nt: TGTGCCACCAGTGCCCGAGGGCGGGTGCAGCCCCAGCATTTT
abundance: once; j_gene: TRBJ2-5; v_gene: TRBV5-1; d_gene: TRBD2; CDR3aa: CASSSGLAGRETQYF; CDR3nt: TGCGCCAGCAGCTCCGGACTAGCGGGAAGGGAGACCCAGTACTTC
abundance: .; j_gene: TRBJ2-7; v_gene: TRBV20-1; d_gene: TRBD2; CDR3aa: CSASSGLAGGQVDEQYF; CDR3nt: TGCAGTGCTAGTTCGGGACTAGCGGGGGGGCAAGTCGACGAGCAGTACTTC
abundance: .; j_gene: TRBJ2-3; v_gene: TRBV19; d_gene: .; CDR3aa: CASALGVPPDTQYF; CDR3nt: TGTGCCAGCGCGCTGGGAGTCCCCCCAGATACGCAGTATTTT
abundance: once; j_gene: TRBJ2-2; v_gene: TRBV5-6; d_gene: .; CDR3aa: CASSTGRREELFF; CDR3nt: TGTGCCAGCAGCACCGGCAGGCGGGAGGAGCTGTTTTTT
abundance: .; j_gene: TRBJ2-7; v_gene: TRBV5-6; d_gene: TRBD2; CDR3aa: CASSPGTSGGYEQYF; CDR3nt: TGTGCCAGCAGTCCCGGGACTAGCGGGGGCTACGAGCAGTACTTC
abundance: .; j_gene: TRBJ1-2; v_gene: TRBV20-1; d_gene: .; CDR3aa: CSAQEADGYTF; CDR3nt: TGCAGTGCTCAGGAGGCGGATGGCTACACCTTC
abundance: few; j_gene: TRBJ2-3; v_gene: TRBV7-8; d_gene: TRBD2; CDR3aa: CASSLRTSVWADTQYF; CDR3nt: TGTGCCAGCAGCCTCAGGACTAGCGTTTGGGCAGATACGCAGTATTTT
abundance: .; j_gene: TRBJ2-1; v_gene: TRBV20-1; d_gene: .; CDR3aa: CSASGGGKSSYNEQFF; CDR3nt: TGCAGTGCTAGTGGAGGCGGGAAAAGCTCCTACAATGAGCAGTTCTTC
abundance: .; j_gene: TRBJ2-1; v_gene: TRBV11-2; d_gene: TRBD1; CDR3aa: CASSLHDRGLGNEQFF; CDR3nt: TGTGCCAGCAGCTTGCATGACAGGGGGCTGGGGAATGAGCAGTTCTTC
abundance: few; j_gene: TRBJ1-1; v_gene: TRBV29-1; d_gene: .; CDR3aa: CSVERVNTEAFF; CDR3nt: TGCAGCGTTGAACGAGTGAACACTGAAGCTTTCTTT
abundance: .; j_gene: TRBJ1-1; v_gene: TRBV9; d_gene: .; CDR3aa: CASSVGGSRGTEAFF; CDR3nt: TGTGCCAGCAGCGTAGGGGGCAGCCGCGGCACTGAAGCTTTCTTT
abundance: .; j_gene: TRBJ2-5; v_gene: TRBV5-4; d_gene: TRBD2; CDR3aa: CASSLSGLAGARETQYF; CDR3nt: TGTGCCAGCAGCTTGTCGGGACTAGCGGGGGCAAGAGAGACCCAGTACTTC
abundance: .; j_gene: TRBJ1-2; v_gene: TRBV6-5; d_gene: .; CDR3aa: CASRKTTEYGYTF; CDR3nt: TGTGCCAGCAGAAAAACGACAGAGTATGGCTACACCTTC
abundance: once; j_gene: TRBJ2-5; v_gene: TRBV6-6; d_gene: TRBD1; CDR3aa: CASSSGQDKETQYF; CDR3nt: TGTGCCAGCAGCTCCGGACAGGACAAGGAGACCCAGTACTTC
abundance: .; j_gene: TRBJ2-5; v_gene: TRBV5-1; d_gene: TRBD2; CDR3aa: CASETAGGPGTQYF; CDR3nt: TGCGCCAGCGAGACAGCGGGAGGGCCTGGGACCCAGTACTTC
abundance: .; j_gene: TRBJ2-2; v_gene: TRBV5-4; d_gene: TRBD1; CDR3aa: CASTGQGGGELFF; CDR3nt: TGTGCCAGCACGGGACAGGGTGGCGGGGAGCTGTTTTTT